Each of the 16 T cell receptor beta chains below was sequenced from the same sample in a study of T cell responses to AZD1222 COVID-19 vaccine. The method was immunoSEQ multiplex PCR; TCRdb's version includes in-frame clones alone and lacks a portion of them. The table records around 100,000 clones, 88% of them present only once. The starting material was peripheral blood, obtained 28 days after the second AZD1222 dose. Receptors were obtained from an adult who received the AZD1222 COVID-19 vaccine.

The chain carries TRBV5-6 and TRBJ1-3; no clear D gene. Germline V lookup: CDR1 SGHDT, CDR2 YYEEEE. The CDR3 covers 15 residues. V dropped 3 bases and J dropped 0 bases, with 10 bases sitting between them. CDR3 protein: CASSSAGNSGNTIYF. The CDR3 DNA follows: TGTGCCAGCAGCTCGGCGGGAAACTCTGGAAACACCATATATTTT.

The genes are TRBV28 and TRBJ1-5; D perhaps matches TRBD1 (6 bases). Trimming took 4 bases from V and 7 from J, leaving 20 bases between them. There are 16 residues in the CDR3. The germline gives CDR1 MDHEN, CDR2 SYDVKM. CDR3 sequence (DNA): TGTGCCAGCAGTTATCGAACAGGGACGGGAAACCAGCCCCAGCATTTT. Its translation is CASSYRTGTGNQPQHF.

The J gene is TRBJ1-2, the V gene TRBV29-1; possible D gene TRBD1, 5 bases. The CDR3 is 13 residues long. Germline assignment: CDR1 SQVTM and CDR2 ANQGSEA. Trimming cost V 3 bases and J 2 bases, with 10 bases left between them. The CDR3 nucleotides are TGCAGCGTTGAGGGACGGAGCAACTATGGCTACACCTTC. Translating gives CSVEGRSNYGYTF.

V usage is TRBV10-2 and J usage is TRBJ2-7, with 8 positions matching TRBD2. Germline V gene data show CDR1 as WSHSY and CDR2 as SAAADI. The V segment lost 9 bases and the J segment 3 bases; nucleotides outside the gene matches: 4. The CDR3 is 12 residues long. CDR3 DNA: TGCGCCAGTGCCCGGGAGGGCTACGAGCAGTACTTC. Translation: CASAREGYEQYF.

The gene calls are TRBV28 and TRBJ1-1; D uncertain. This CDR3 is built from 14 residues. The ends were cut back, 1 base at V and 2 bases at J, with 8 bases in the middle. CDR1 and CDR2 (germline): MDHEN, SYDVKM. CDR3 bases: TGTGCCAGCAGTTTATATCCGGGCAACACTGAAGCTTTCTTT. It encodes CASSLYPGNTEAFF.

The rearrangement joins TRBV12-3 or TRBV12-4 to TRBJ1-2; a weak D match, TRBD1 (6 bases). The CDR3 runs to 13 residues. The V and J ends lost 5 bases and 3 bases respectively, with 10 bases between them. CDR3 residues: CASSLRQDYGYTF. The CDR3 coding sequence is TGTGCCAGCAGTCTTAGACAGGACTATGGCTACACCTTC.

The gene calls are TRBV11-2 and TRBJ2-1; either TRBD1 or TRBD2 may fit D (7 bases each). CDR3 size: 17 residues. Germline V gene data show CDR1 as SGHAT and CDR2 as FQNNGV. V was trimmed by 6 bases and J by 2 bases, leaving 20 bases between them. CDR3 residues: CASRYRTGGSAYNEQFF. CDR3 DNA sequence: TGTGCCAGCAGATACCGGACAGGCGGGAGCGCCTACAATGAGCAGTTCTTC.

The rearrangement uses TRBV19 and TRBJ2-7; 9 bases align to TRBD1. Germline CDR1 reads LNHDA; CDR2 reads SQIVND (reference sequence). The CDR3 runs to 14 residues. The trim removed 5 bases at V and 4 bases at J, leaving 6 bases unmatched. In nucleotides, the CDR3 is TGTGCCAGTAGTTTACCGGGACAGGGTTACGAGCAGTACTTC. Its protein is CASSLPGQGYEQYF.

This CDR3 is CASSQSYGGTEAFF. DNA for the CDR3: TGTGCCAGCAGCCAATCTTATGGGGGGACTGAAGCTTTCTTT. J is TRBJ1-1 and V is TRBV16; D might be TRBD1 (5 bases). Per germline, CDR1 KGHSY and CDR2 FQNENV. V lost 0 bases, J lost 5 bases, and 10 bases lay in between. The CDR3 runs 14 residues.

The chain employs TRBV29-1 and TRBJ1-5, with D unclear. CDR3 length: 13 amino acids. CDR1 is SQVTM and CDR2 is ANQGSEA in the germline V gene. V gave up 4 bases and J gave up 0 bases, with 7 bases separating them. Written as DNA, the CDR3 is TGCAGCGTTGTGGAGAATAGCAATCAGCCCCAGCATTTT. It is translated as CSVVENSNQPQHF.

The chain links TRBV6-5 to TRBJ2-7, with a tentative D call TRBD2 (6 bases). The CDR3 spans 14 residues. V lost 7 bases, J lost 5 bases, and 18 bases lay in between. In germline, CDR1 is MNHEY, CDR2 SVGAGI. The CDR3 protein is CASISAGLPHEQYF. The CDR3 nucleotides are TGTGCCAGCATCTCAGCGGGCCTCCCCCACGAGCAGTACTTC.

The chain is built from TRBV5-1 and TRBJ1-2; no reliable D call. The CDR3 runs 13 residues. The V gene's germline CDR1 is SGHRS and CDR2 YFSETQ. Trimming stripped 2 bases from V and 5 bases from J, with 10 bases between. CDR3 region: CASSFGESYGYTF. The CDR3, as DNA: TGCGCCAGCAGCTTTGGGGAATCGTATGGCTACACCTTC.

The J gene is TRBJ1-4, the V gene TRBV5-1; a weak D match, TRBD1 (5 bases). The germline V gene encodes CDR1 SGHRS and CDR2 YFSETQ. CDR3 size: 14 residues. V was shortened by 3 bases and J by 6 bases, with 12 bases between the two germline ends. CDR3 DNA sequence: TGCGCCAGCAGCTCTGGGACCGGATATGAAAAACTGTTTTTT. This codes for CASSSGTGYEKLFF.

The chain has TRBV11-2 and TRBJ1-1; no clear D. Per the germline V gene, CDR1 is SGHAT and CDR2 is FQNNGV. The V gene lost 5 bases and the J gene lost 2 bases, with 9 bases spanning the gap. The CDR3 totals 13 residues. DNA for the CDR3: TGTGCCAGCAGCCAGATGGACAACACTGAAGCTTTCTTT. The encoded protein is CASSQMDNTEAFF.

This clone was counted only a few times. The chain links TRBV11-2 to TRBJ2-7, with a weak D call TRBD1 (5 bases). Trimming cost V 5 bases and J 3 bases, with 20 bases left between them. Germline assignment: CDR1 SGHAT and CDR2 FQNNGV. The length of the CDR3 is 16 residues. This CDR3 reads CASSRTTGEAHYEQYF. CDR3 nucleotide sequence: TGTGCCAGCAGCCGGACAACAGGTGAAGCGCACTACGAGCAGTACTTC.

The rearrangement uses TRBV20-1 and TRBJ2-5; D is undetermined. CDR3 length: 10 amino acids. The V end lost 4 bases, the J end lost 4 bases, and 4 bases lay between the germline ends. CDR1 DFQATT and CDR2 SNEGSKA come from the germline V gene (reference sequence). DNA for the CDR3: TGCAGTGCTAAGAGAGAGACCCAGTACTTC. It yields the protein CSAKRETQYF.